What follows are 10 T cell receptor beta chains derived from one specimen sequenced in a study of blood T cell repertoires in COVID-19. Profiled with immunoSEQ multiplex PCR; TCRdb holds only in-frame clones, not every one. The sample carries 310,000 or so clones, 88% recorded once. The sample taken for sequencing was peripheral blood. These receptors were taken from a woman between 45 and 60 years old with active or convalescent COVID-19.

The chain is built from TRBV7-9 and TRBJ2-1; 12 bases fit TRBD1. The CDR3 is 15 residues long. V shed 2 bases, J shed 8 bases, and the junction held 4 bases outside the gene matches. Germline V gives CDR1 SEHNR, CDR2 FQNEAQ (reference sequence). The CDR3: CASSLSGTGGHEQFF. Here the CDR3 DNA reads TGTGCCAGCAGCTTATCCGGGACAGGGGGCCATGAGCAGTTCTTC.

DNA for the CDR3: TGTGCCAGCAGTCGCACTAGCGGTCTCTACGAGCAGTACTTC. Its protein is CASSRTSGLYEQYF. This chain joins TRBV14 and TRBJ2-7; 8 nucleotides agree with TRBD2. The CDR3 totals 14 residues. Germline trimming cut 6 bases from V and 3 bases from J; bases unmatched to any gene: 7. The germline gives CDR1 SGHDN, CDR2 FVKESK.

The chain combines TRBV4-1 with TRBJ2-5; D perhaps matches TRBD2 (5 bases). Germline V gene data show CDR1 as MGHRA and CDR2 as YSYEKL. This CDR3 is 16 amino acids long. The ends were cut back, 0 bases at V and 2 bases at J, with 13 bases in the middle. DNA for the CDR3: TGCGCCAGCAGCCAAGATTTCCGGGGATCGCAAGAGACCCAGTACTTC. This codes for CASSQDFRGSQETQYF.

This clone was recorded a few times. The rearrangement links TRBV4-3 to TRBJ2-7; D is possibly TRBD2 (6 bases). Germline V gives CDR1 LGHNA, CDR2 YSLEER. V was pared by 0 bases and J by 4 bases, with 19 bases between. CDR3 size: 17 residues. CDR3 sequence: CASSQDLASATPYEQYF. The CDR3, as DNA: TGCGCCAGCAGCCAAGATCTCGCTAGCGCGACCCCTTACGAGCAGTACTTC.

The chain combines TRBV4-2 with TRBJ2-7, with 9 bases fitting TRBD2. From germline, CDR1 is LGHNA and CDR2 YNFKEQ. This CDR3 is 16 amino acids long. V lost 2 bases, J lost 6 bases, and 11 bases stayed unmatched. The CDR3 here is CASSQTWTSAGGEQYF. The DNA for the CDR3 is TGTGCCAGCAGCCAAACTTGGACCTCAGCGGGGGGCGAGCAGTACTTC.

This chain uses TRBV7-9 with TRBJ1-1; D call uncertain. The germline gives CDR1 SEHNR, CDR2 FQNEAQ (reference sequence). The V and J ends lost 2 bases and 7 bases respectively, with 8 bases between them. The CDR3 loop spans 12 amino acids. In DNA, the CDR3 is TGTGCCAGCAGCTTATTTACGGGTGAAGCTTTCTTT. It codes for CASSLFTGEAFF.

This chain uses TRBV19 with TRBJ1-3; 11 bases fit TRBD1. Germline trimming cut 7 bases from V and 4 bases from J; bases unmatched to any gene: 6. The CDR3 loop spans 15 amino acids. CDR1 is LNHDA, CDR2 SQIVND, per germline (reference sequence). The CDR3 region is CASTRDRGTGNTIYF. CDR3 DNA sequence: TGTGCCAGTACTCGGGACAGGGGGACCGGAAACACCATATATTTT.

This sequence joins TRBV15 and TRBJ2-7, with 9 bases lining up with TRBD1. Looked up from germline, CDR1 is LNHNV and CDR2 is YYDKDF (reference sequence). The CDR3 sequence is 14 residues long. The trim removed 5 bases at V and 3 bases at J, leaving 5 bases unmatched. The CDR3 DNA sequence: TGTGCCACCAGCGGCCGACAGGGGGTCTACGAGCAGTACTTC. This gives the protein CATSGRQGVYEQYF.

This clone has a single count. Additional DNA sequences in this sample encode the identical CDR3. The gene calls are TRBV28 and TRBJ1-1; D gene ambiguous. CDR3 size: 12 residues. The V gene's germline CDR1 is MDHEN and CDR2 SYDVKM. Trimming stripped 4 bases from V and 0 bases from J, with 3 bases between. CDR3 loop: CASSSVNTEAFF. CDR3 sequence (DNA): TGTGCCAGCAGTTCGGTGAACACTGAAGCTTTCTTT.

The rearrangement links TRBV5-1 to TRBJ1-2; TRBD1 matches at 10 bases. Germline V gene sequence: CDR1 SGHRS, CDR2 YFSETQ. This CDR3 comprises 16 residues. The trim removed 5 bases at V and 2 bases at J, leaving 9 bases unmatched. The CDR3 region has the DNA TGCGCCAGCAGATCAAGTACGGGACAGGGGAACTATGGCTACACCTTC. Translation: CASRSSTGQGNYGYTF.